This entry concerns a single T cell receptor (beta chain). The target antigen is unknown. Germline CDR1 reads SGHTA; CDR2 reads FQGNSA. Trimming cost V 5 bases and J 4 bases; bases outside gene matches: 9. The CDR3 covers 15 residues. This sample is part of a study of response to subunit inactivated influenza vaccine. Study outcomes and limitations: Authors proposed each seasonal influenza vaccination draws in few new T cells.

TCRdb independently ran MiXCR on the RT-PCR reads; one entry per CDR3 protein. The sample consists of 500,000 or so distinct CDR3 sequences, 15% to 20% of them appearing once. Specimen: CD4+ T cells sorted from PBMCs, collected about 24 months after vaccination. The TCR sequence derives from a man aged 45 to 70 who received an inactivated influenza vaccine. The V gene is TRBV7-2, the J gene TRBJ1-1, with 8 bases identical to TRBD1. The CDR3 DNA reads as TGTGCCAGCAGCCATAACCGACAGGGGACCACTGAAGCTTTCTTT. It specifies CASSHNRQGTTEAFF.